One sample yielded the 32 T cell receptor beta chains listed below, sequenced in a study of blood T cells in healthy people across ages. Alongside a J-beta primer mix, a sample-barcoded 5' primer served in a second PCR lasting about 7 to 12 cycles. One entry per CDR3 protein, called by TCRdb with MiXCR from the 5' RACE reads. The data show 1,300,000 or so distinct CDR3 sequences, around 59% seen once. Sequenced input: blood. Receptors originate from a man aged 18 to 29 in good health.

This chain's CDR3 is CAISDISGGRDTQYF. CDR3 sequence (DNA): TGTGCCATCAGTGACATTAGCGGGGGCAGGGATACGCAGTATTTT. The chain couples TRBV10-3 to TRBJ2-3; 9 nucleotides agree with TRBD2. Trimming at V came to 3 bases and at J to 6 bases, leaving 7 bases not matched to a gene. The CDR3 has 15 amino acids. Per the germline V gene, CDR1 is ENHRY and CDR2 is SYGVKD.

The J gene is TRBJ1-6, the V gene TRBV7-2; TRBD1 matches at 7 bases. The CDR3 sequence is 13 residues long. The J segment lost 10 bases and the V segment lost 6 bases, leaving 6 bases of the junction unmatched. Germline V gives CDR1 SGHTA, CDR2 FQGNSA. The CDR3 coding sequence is TGTGCCAGCAGACCAGGGGGGAGCTCACCCCTCCACTTT. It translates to CASRPGGSSPLHF.

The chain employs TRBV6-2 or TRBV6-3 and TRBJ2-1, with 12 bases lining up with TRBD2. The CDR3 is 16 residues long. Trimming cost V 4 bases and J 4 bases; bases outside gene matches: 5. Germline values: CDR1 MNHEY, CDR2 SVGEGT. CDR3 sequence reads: CASSLSTSGGYNEQFF. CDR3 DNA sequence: TGTGCCAGCAGTTTGAGTACTAGCGGGGGGTACAATGAGCAGTTCTTC.

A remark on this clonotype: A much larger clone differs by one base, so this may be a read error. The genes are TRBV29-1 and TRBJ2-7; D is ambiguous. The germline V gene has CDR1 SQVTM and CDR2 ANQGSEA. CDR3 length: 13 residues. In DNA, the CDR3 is TGCGGCGTTGCCGGCAGGAGCTCCTACGAGCAGTACTTC. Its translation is CGVAGRSSYEQYF.

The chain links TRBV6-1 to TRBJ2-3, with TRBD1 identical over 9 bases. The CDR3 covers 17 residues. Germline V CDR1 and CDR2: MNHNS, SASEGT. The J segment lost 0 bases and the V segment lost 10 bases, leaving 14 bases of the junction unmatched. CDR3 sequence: CATPGSQTGGSTDTQYF. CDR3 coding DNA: TGTGCCACCCCAGGATCCCAGACAGGGGGTAGCACAGATACGCAGTATTTT.

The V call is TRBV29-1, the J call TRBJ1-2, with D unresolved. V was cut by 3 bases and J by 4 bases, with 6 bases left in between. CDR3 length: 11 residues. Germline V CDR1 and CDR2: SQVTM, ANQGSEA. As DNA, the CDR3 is TGCAGCGTTGACATGGGCTATGGCTACACCTTC. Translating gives CSVDMGYGYTF.

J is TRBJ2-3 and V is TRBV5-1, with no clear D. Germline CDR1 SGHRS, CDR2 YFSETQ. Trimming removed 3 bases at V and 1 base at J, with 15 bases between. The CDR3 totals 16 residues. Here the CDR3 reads CASSSETVPRTDTQYF. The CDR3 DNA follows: TGCGCCAGCAGCTCCGAGACCGTGCCCCGCACAGATACGCAGTATTTT.

The DNA of the CDR3 is TGCGCCAGCAGCACGGCGGGACAAAACTACGAGCAGTACTTC. It yields the protein CASSTAGQNYEQYF. The chain uses TRBV5-1 and TRBJ2-7; D possibly matches TRBD1 or TRBD2 (6 bases each). Germline CDR1 SGHRS, CDR2 YFSETQ. The CDR3 consists of 14 residues. Between the trimmed V and J ends, which lost 4 bases and 3 bases, there was a span of 14 bases.

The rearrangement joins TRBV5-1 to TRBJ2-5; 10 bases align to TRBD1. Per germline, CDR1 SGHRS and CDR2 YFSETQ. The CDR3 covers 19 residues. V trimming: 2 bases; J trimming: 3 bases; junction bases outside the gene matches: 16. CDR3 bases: TGCGCCAGCAGCTTTCCGCCCGCGACAGGGGGCCCCCCAAAAGAGACCCAGTACTTC. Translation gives CASSFPPATGGPPKETQYF.

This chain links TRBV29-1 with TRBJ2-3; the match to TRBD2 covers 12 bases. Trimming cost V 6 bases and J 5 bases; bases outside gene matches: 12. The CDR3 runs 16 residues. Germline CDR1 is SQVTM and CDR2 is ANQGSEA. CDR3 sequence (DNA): TGCAGCGTCGCCAGCACTAGCGGGGGGTTCATAGATACGCAGTATTTT. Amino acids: CSVASTSGGFIDTQYF.

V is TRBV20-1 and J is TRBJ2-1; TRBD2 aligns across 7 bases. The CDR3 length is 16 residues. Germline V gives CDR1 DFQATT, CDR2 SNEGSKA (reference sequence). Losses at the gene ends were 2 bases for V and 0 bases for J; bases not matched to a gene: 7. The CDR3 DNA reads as TGCAGTGCTAGAAAGGTGGGGGGGAGCTCCTACAATGAGCAGTTCTTC. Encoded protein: CSARKVGGSSYNEQFF.

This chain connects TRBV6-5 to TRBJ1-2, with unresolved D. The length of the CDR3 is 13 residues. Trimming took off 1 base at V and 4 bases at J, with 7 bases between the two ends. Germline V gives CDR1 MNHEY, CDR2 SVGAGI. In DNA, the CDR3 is TGTGCCAGCAGTTACTTCGCAGGCTATGGCTACACCTTC. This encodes CASSYFAGYGYTF.

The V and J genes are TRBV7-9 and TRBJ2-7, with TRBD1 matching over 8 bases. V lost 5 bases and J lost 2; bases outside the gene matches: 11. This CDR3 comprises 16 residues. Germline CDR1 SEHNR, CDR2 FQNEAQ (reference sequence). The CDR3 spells CASSPPSGQAPYEQYF. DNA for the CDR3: TGTGCCAGCAGCCCACCCTCGGGACAGGCCCCCTACGAGCAGTACTTC.

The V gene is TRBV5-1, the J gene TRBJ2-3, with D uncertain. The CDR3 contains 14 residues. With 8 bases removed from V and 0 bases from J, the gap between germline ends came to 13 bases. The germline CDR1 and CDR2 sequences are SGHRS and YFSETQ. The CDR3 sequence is CASGEISSTDTQYF. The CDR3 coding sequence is TGCGCCAGTGGGGAAATCTCTAGCACAGATACGCAGTATTTT. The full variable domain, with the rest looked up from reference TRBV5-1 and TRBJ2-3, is KAGVTQTPRYLIKTRGQQVTLSCSPISGHRSVSWYQQTPGQGLQFLFEYFSETQRNKGNFPGRFSGRQFSNSRSEMNVSTLELGDSALYLCASGEISSTDTQYFGPGTRLTVL.

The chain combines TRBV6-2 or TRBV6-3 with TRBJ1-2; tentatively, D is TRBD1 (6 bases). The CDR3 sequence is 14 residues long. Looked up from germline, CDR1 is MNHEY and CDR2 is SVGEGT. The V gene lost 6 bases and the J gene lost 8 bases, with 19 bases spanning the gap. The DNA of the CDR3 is TGTGCCAGCAGCCGAACCGGGACAAGTGGAGGCTACACCTTC. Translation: CASSRTGTSGGYTF.

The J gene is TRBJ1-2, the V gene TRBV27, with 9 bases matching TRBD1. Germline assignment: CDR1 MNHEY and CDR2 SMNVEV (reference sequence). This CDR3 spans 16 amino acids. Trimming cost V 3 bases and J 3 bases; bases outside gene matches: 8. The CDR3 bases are TGTGCCAGCAGTTTCCTCGGGACAGGGAAGGACTATGGCTACACCTTC. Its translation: CASSFLGTGKDYGYTF.

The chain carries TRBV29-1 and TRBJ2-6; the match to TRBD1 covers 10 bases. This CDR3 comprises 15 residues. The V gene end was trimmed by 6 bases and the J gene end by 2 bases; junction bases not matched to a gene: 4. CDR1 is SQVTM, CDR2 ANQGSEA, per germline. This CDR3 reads CSVPGTGAGANVLTF. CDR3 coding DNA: TGCAGCGTCCCTGGGACAGGGGCTGGGGCCAACGTCCTGACTTTC.

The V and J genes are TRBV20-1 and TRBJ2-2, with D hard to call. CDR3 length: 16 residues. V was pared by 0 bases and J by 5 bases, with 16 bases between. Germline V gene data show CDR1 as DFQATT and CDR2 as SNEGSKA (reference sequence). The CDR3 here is CSARDQEREETGELFF. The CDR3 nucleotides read TGCAGTGCTAGAGATCAAGAAAGGGAAGAAACCGGGGAGCTGTTTTTT.

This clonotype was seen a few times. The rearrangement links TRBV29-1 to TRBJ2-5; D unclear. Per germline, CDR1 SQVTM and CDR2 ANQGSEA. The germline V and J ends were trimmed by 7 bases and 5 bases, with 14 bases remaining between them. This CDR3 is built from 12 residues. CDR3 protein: CSGGVGQETQYF. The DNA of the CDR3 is TGCAGCGGAGGAGTTGGCCAGGAGACCCAGTACTTC.

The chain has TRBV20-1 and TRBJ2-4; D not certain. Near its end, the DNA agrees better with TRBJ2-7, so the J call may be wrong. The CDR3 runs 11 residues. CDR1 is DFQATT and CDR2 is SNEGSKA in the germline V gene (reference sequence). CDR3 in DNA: TGCAGTGCTTGGGCAGCCTACGAGCAGTACTTC. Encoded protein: CSAWAAYEQYF.

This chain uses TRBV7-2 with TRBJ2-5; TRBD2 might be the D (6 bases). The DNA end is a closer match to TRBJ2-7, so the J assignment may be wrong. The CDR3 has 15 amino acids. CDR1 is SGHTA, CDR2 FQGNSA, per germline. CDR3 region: CASSLRRDLGYEQYF. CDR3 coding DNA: TGTGCCAGCAGCTTACGGCGGGATCTGGGCTACGAGCAGTACTTC.

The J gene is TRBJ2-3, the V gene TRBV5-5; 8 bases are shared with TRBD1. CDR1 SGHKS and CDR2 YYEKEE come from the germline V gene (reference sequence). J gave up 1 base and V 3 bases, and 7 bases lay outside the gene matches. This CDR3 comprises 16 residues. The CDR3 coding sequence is TGTGCCAGCAGCTCGCCTCAGGGGGCTGGCACAGATACGCAGTATTTT. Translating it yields CASSSPQGAGTDTQYF.

The CDR3 nucleotides are TGTGCCAGCAGCCAGGCCATCGGGGGTACCCAGGATACGCAGTATTTT. It specifies CASSQAIGGTQDTQYF. The chain carries TRBV4-2 and TRBJ2-3; tentatively, D is TRBD2 (6 bases). Germline-derived CDR1 and CDR2 are LGHNA and YNFKEQ. This CDR3 region has 16 residues. V was shortened by 3 bases and J by 6 bases, with 19 bases between the two germline ends.

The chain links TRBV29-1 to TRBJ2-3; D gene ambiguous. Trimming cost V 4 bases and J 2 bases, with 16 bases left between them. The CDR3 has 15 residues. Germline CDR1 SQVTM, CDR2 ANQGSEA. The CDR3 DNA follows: TGCAGCGTTGTTTGGACGCGAACCGTCACAGATACGCAGTATTTT. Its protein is CSVVWTRTVTDTQYF.

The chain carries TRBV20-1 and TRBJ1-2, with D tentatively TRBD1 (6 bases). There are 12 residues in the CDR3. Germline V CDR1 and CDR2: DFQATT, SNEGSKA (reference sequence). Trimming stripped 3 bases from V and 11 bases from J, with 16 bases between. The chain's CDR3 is CSASRRGPGYTF. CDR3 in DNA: TGCAGTGCTAGCCGTCGGGGGCCGGGTTACACCTTC.

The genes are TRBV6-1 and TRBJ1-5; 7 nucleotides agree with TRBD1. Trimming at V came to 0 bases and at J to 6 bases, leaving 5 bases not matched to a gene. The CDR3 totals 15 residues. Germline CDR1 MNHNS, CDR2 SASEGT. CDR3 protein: CASSEAETGSQPQHF. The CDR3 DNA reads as TGTGCCAGCAGTGAAGCGGAGACAGGGAGTCAGCCCCAGCATTTT.

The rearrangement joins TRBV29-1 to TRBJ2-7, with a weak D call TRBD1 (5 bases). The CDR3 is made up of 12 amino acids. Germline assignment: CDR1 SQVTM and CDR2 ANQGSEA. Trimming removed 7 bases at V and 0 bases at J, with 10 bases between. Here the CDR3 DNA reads TGCAGCGGGGCGGACAACTCCTACGAGCAGTACTTC. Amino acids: CSGADNSYEQYF.

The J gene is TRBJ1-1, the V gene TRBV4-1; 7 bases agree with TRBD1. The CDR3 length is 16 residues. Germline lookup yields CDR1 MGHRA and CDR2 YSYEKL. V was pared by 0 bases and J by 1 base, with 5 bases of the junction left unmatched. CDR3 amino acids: CASSQDARTGNTEAFF. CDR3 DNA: TGCGCCAGCAGCCAAGATGCTAGGACAGGGAACACTGAAGCTTTCTTT.

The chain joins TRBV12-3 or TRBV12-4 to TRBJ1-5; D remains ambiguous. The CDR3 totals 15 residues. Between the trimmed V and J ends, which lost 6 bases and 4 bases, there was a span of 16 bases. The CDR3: CASSPLIWGNQPQHF. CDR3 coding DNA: TGTGCCAGCAGCCCCCTGATTTGGGGTAATCAGCCCCAGCATTTT.

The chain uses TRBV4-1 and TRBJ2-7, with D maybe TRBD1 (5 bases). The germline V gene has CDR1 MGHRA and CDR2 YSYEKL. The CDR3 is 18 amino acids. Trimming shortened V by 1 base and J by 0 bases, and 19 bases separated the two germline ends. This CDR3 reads CASSQVRFDSTSSYEQYF. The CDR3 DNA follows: TGCGCCAGCAGCCAAGTCAGATTTGACAGTACTTCCTCCTACGAGCAGTACTTC.

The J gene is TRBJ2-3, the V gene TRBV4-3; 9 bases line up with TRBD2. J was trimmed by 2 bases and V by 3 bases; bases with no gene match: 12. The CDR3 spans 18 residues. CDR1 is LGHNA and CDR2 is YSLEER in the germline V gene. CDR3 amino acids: CASSHPRGASGATDTQYF. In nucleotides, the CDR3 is TGCGCCAGCAGCCACCCTCGTGGGGCTAGCGGGGCCACAGATACGCAGTATTTT.

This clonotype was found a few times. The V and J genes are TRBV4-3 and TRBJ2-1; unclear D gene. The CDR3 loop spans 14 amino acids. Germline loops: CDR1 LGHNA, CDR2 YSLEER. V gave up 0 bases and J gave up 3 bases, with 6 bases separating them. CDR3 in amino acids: CASSQEGRYNEQFF. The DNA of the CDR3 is TGCGCCAGCAGCCAAGAGGGCCGCTACAATGAGCAGTTCTTC.